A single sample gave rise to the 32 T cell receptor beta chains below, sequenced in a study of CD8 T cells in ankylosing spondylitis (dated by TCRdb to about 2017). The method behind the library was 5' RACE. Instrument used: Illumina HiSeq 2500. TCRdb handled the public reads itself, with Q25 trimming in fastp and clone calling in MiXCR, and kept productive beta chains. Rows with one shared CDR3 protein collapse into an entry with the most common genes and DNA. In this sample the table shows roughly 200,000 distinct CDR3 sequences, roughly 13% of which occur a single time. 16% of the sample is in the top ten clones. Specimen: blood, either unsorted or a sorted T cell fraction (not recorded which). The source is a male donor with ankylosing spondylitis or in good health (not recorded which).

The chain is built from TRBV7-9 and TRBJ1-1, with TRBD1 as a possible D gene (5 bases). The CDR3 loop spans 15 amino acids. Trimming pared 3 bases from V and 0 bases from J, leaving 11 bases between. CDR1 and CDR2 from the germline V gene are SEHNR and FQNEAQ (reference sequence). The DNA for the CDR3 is TGTGCCAGCAGCTTTAGCCAGGGCATGAACACTGAAGCTTTCTTT. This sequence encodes CASSFSQGMNTEAFF.

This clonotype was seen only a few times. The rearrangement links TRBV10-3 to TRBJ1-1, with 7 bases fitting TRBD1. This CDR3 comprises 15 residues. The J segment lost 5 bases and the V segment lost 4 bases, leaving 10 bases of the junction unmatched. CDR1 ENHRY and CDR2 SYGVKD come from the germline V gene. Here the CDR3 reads CAISGNDRAGTEAFF. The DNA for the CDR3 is TGTGCCATCAGTGGAAACGACAGGGCGGGTACTGAAGCTTTCTTT.

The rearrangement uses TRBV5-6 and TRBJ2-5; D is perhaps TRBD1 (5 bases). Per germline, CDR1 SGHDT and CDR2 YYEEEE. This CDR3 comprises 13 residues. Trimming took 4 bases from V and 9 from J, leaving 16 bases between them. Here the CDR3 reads CASSTGRLGAQYF. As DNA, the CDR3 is TGTGCCAGCAGCACCGGACGGCTAGGGGCCCAGTACTTC.

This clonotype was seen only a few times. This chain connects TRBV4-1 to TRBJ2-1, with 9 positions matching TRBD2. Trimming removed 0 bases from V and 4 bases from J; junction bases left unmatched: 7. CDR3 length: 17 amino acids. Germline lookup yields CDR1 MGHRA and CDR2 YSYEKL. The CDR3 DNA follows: TGCGCCAGCAGCCAAGATAGTCCTAGCGGGAATTACAATGAGCAGTTCTTC. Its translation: CASSQDSPSGNYNEQFF.

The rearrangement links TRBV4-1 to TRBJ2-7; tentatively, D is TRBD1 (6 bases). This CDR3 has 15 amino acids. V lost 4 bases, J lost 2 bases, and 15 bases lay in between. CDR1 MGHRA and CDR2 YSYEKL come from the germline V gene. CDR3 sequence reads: CASSLGDRLTYEQYF. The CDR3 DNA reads TGCGCCAGCAGCCTCGGTGACAGGTTGACCTACGAGCAGTACTTC.

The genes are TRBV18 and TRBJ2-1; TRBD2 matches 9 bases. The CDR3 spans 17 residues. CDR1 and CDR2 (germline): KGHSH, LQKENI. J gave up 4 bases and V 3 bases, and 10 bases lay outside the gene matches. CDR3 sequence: CASSPGTSRRGYNEQFF. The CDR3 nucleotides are TGTGCCAGCTCACCCGGGACTAGCAGGAGGGGTTACAATGAGCAGTTCTTC.

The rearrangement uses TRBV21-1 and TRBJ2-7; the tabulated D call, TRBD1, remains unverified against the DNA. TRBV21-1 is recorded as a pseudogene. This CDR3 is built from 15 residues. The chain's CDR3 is CASRVRGQGIYEQYF. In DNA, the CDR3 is TGTGCCAGCAGAGTCCGGGGACAGGGGATCTACGAGCAGTACTTC.

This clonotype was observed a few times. CDR3 sequence: CASSLSDSGGSYEQYF. CDR3 nucleotide sequence: TGTGCCAGCAGCCTCTCCGATAGCGGGGGCTCCTACGAGCAGTACTTC. The rearrangement joins TRBV7-2 to TRBJ2-7; 9 bases align to TRBD2. CDR1 and CDR2 from the germline V gene are SGHTA and FQGNSA. The CDR3 is 16 amino acids. J gave up 0 bases and V 5 bases, and 8 bases lay outside the gene matches.

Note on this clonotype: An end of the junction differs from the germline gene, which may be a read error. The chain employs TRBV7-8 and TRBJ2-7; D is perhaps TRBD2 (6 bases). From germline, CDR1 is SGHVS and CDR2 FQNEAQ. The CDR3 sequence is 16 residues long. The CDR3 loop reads CVSSSTRSGSRQEQYF. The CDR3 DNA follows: TGTGTCAGCAGCTCCACGAGGAGCGGGTCTCGACAAGAGCAGTACTTC.

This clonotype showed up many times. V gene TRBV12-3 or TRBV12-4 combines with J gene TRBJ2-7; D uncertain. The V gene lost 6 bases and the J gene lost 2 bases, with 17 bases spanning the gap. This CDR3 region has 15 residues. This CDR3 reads CASSPAPAMAYEQYF. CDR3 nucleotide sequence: TGTGCCAGCAGCCCCGCCCCGGCTATGGCCTACGAGCAGTACTTC.

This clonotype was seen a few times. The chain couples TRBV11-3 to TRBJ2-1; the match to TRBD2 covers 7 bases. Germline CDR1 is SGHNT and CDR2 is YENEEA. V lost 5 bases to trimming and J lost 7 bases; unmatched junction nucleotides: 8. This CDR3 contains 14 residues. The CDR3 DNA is TGTGCCAGCAGCCGGGGGGAGGCTGTTAATGAGCAGTTCTTC. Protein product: CASSRGEAVNEQFF.

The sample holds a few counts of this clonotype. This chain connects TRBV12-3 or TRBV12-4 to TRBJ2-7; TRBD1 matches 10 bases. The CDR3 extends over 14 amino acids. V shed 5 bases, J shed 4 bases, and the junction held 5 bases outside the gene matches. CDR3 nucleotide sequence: TGTGCCAGCAGTCTCACGGGACAGGGGTACGAGCAGTACTTC. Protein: CASSLTGQGYEQYF.

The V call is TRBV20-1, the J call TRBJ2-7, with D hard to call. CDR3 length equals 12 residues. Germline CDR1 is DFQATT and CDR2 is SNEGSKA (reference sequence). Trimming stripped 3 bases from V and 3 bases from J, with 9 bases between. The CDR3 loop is CSARRWGYEQYF. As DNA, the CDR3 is TGCAGTGCTAGGAGATGGGGCTACGAGCAGTACTTC.

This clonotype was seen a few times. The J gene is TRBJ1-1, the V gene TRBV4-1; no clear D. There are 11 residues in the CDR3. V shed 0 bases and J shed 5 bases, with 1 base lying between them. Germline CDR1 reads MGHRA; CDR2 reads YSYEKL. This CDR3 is CASSQETEAFF. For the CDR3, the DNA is TGCGCCAGCAGCCAAGAGACTGAAGCTTTCTTT.

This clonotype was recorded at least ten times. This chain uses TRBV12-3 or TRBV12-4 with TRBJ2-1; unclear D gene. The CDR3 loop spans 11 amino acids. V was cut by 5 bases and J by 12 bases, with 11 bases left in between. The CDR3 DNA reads TGTGCCAGCAGTCGCGGTGATGGGCAGTTCTTC. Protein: CASSRGDGQFF.

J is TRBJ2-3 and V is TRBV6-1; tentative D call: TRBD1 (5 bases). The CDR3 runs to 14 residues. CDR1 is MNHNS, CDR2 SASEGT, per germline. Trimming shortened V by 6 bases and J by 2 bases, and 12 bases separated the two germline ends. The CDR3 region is CASSDRTDTDTQYF. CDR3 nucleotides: TGTGCCAGCAGCGACAGAACGGACACAGATACGCAGTATTTT.

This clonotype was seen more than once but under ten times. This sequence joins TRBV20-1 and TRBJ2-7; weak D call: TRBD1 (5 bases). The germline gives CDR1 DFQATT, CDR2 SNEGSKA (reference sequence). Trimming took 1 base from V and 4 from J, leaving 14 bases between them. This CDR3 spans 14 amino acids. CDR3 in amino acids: CSARALLQAYEQYF. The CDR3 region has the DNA TGCAGTGCTAGAGCCCTGTTACAGGCTTACGAGCAGTACTTC.

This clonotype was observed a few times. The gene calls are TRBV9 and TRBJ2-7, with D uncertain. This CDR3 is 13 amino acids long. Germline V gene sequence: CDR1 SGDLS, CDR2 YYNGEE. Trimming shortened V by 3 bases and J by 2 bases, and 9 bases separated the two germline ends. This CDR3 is CASSGAYPYEQYF. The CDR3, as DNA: TGTGCCAGCAGCGGGGCATATCCCTACGAGCAGTACTTC.

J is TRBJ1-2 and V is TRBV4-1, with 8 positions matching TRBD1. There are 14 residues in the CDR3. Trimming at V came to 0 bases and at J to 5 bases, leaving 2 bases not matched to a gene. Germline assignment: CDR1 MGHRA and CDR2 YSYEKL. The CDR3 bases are TGCGCCAGCAGCCAAGAGAGGGACAGGTATGGCTACACCTTC. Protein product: CASSQERDRYGYTF.

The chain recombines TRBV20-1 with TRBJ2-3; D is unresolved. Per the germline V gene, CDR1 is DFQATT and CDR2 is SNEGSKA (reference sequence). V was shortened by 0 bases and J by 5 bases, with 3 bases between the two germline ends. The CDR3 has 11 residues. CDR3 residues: CSARDGDTQYF. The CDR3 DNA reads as TGCAGTGCTAGAGATGGAGATACGCAGTATTTT.

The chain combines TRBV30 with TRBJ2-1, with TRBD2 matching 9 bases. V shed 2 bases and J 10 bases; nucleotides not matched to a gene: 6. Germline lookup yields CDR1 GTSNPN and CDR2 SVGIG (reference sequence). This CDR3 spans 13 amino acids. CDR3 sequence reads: CAWSRSSGNEQFF. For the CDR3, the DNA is TGTGCCTGGAGTAGGTCTAGCGGGAACGAGCAGTTCTTC. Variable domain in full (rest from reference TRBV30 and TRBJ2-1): SQTIHQWPATLVQPVGSPLSLECTVEGTSNPNLYWYRQAAGRGLQLLFYSVGIGQISSEVPQNLSASRPQDRQFILSSKKLLLSDSGFYLCAWSRSSGNEQFFGPGTRLTVL.

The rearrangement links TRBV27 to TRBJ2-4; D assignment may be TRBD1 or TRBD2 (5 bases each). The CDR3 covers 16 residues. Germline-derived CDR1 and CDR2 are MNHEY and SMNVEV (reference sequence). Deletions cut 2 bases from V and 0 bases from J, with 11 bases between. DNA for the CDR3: TGTGCCAGCAGTTTAATGGGGGAATTAGCCAAAAACATTCAGTACTTC. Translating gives CASSLMGELAKNIQYF.

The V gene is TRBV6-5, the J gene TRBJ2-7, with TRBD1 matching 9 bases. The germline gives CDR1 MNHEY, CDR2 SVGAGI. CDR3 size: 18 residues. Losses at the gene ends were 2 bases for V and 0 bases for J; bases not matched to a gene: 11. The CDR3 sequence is CASSYATQRDRDSYEQYF. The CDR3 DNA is TGTGCCAGCAGTTACGCGACCCAGCGGGACAGGGACTCCTACGAGCAGTACTTC.

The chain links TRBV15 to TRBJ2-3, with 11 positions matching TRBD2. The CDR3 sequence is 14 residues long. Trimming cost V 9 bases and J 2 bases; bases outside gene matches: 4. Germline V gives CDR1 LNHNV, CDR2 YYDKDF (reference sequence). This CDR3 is CATSGGDPTDTQYF. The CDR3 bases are TGTGCCACTAGCGGGGGGGACCCCACAGATACGCAGTATTTT. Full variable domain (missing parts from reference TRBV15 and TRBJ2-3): DAMVIQNPRYQVTQFGKPVTLSCSQTLNHNVMYWYQQKSSQAPKLLFHYYDKDFNNEADTPDNFQSRRPNTSFCFLDIRSPGLGDTAMYLCATSGGDPTDTQYFGPGTRLTVL.

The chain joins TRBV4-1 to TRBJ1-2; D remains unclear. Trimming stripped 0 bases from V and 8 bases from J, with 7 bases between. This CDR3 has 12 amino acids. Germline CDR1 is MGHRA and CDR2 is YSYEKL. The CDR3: CASSQEGGGYTF. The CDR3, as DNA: TGCGCCAGCAGCCAAGAAGGAGGCGGCTACACCTTC.

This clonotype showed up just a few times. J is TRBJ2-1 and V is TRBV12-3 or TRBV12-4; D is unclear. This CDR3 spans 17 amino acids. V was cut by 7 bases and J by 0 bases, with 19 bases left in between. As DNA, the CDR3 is TGTGCCAGCACACCGTTCGACCCACGGTACTCCTACAATGAGCAGTTCTTC. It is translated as CASTPFDPRYSYNEQFF.

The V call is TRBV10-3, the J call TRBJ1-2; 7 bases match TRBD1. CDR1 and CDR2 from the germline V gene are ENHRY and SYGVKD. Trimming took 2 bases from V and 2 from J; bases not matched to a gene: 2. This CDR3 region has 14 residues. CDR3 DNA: TGTGCCATCAGTGAGGGCAGGGGGAACTATGGCTACACCTTC. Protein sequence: CAISEGRGNYGYTF.

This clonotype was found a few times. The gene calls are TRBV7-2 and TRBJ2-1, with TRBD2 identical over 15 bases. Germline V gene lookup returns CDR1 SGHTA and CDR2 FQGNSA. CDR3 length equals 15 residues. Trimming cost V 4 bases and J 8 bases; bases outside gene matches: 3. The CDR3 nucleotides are TGTGCCAGCAGCTCCAGGACTAGCGGGGGGGATGAGCAGTTCTTC. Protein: CASSSRTSGGDEQFF. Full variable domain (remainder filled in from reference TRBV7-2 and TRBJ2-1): GAGVSQSPSNKVTEKGKDVELRCDPISGHTALYWYRQSLGQGLEFLIYFQGNSAPDKSGLPSDRFSAERTGGSVSTLTIQRTQQEDSAVYLCASSSRTSGGDEQFFGPGTRLTVL.

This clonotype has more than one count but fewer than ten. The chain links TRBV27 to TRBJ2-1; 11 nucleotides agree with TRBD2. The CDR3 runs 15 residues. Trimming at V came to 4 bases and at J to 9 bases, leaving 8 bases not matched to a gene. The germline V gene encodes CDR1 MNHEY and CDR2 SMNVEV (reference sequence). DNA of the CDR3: TGTGCCAGCAGTTATGGGACTAGCGGTCCAACTGAGCAGTTCTTC. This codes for CASSYGTSGPTEQFF.

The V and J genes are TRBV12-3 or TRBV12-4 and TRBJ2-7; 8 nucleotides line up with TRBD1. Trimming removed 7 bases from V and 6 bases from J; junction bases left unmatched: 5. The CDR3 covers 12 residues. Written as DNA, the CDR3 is TGTGCCAGCACCTCGGACAGGGCCGAGCAGTACTTC. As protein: CASTSDRAEQYF.

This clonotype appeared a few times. The CDR3 coding sequence is TGCGCCAGCATCGGGACTAGCGCTACAGATACGCAGTATTTT. It yields the protein CASIGTSATDTQYF. This rearrangement joins TRBV10-2 to TRBJ2-3; 10 bases map to TRBD2. Germline V CDR1 and CDR2: WSHSY, SAAADI. This CDR3 comprises 14 residues. Trimming cost V 7 bases and J 3 bases; bases outside gene matches: 4.

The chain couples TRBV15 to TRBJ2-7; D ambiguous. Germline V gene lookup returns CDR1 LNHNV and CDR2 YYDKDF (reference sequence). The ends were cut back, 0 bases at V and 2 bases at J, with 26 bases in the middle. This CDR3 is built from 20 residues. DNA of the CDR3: TGTGCCACCAGCAGAGATTGGGTCGGAGAATTTGAGACCGAGACCTACGAGCAGTACTTC. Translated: CATSRDWVGEFETETYEQYF.